These 2 T cell receptor beta chains came from one sample sequenced in a study of blood T cell repertoires in COVID-19. This table comes from immunoSEQ multiplex PCR, and its TCRdb copy is limited to in-frame clones, with some not included. The sample lists 290,000 or so clones; around 90% were seen once. Sequences were obtained from peripheral blood. These receptors were collected from a man aged 18 to 30 with active or convalescent COVID-19.

J is TRBJ2-5 and V is TRBV27; TRBD2 agrees at 9 bases. Germline CDR1 MNHEY, CDR2 SMNVEV (reference sequence). The CDR3 contains 15 residues. V trimming: 9 bases; J trimming: 1 base; junction bases outside the gene matches: 9. The CDR3 DNA is TGTGCCAGTACAAGGACTAGCGAGATCCAAGAGACCCAGTACTTC. Amino acid sequence: CASTRTSEIQETQYF.

The J gene is TRBJ1-1, the V gene TRBV6-2 or TRBV6-3; unclear D gene. Trimming removed 1 base from V and 4 bases from J, with 10 bases in between. CDR1 is MNHEY and CDR2 is SVGEGT in the germline V gene. This CDR3 region has 14 residues. CDR3 residues: CASSYFAGGTEAFF. The CDR3 nucleotides read TGTGCCAGCAGTTACTTCGCGGGCGGCACTGAAGCTTTCTTT.